Listed below are T cell receptor beta chains from one sample, sequenced in a study of cytomegalovirus exposure and HLA in healthy donors. Sequencing used immunoSEQ multiplex PCR; TCRdb keeps in-frame clones, though not all of them. The sample has about 140,000 clones. The specimen sequenced was PBMCs. The receptors shown here come from a woman in her late teens or twenties in good health and CMV-seronegative. Both conserved end residues are part of each CDR3. D genes are given only for firm matches.

length	D	J	V	DNA	CDR3
12	.	TRBJ2-7	TRBV2	TGTGCCAGCAGTGATCAGGGCTACGAGCAGTACTTC	CASSDQGYEQYF
15	.	TRBJ2-1	TRBV29-1	TGCAGCGTTGAAGACTGGGTTGGGGGCCCGAATGAGCAGTTCTTC	CSVEDWVGGPNEQFF
16	TRBD2	TRBJ2-1	TRBV7-9	TGTGCCAGCAGCCAAGATGGGACTAGCGGCTACAATGAGCAGTTCTTC	CASSQDGTSGYNEQFF
14	.	TRBJ2-1	TRBV7-9	TGTGCCAGCAGCGACCGGGACTCCGCGGATGAGCAGTTCTTC	CASSDRDSADEQFF
14	TRBD1	TRBJ1-4	TRBV6-1	TGTGCCAGCAGTACAAGACAGGGGAATGAAAAACTGTTTTTT	CASSTRQGNEKLFF
16	TRBD1	TRBJ1-5	TRBV9	TGTGCCAGCAGCCCCCGGGACAGTTATAGCAATCAGCCCCAGCATTTT	CASSPRDSYSNQPQHF
17	TRBD2	TRBJ2-5	TRBV5-1	TGCGCCAGCAGCGGGGGCCGACTAGCGGGAGTCGGGGAGACCCAGTACTTC	CASSGGRLAGVGETQYF
13	.	TRBJ1-6	TRBV30	TGTGCCTGGAGGGCCCCAGGGTATTCACCCCTCCACTTT	CAWRAPGYSPLHF
13	TRBD1	TRBJ2-1	TRBV4-1	TGCGCCAGCAGGCAGACAGGGGGTTATGAGCAGTTCTTC	CASRQTGGYEQFF
16	.	TRBJ2-3	TRBV18	TGTGCCAGCTCACCGGGGGGGGGCATTTGGACAGATACGCAGTATTTT	CASSPGGGIWTDTQYF
19	TRBD2	TRBJ2-1	TRBV11-3	TGTGCCAGCAGCTTAGTCCCCCACGGACTAGCGGGATCGAACAATGAGCAGTTCTTC	CASSLVPHGLAGSNNEQFF
14	.	TRBJ1-1	TRBV6-1	TGTGCCAGCAGTGAAGGACTCCCCTCGACTGAAGCTTTCTTT	CASSEGLPSTEAFF
13	.	TRBJ2-5	TRBV7-8	TGTGCCAGCAGCCCAGGGAACCAAGAGACCCAGTACTTC	CASSPGNQETQYF
15	.	TRBJ1-1	TRBV11-1	TGTGCCAGCAGCTTGGTGGGGGCGAGAAGGACTGAAGCTTTCTTT	CASSLVGARRTEAFF
15	TRBD2	TRBJ2-1	TRBV25-1	TGTGCCAGCAGTGACCGGACTAGCGAGGAGGGTGAGCAGTTCTTC	CASSDRTSEEGEQFF
15	TRBD2	TRBJ2-1	TRBV6-1	TGTGCCAGCACCTCGGGACTAGCGGGAGTTGATGAGCAGTTCTTC	CASTSGLAGVDEQFF
14	TRBD1	TRBJ1-2	TRBV9	TGTGCCAGCAGCGAACAGGGGAACAACTATGGCTACACCTTC	CASSEQGNNYGYTF
15	TRBD1	TRBJ1-4	TRBV6-5	TGTGCCAGCAGACCGCCGACAGGGCATAATGAAAAACTGTTTTTT	CASRPPTGHNEKLFF
15	TRBD1	TRBJ1-2	TRBV6-6	TGTGCCAGCAGTTACTCGCCCGGACAGGGCCATGGCTACACCTTC	CASSYSPGQGHGYTF
17	TRBD2	TRBJ2-3	TRBV19	TGTGCCAGTAGTATGCAGGAGACTAGCGGATACACAGATACGCAGTATTTT	CASSMQETSGYTDTQYF
14	.	TRBJ2-5	TRBV13	TGTGCCAGCACGAACCCGGGAGCGGGAGAGACCCAGTACTTC	CASTNPGAGETQYF
14	.	TRBJ1-4	TRBV30	TGTGCCTGGAGCGTAAGCCCTACACCCGAGGAACTGTTTTTT	CAWSVSPTPEELFF
13	.	TRBJ1-2	TRBV15	TGTGCCACCAGCAGGGTCTCTGAGGGTGGCTACACCTTC	CATSRVSEGGYTF
15	TRBD1	TRBJ2-7	TRBV6-5	TGTGCCAGCAGTTACAACCGGGACAGGGGGTACGAGCAGTACTTC	CASSYNRDRGYEQYF
15	.	TRBJ1-3	TRBV6-5	TGTGCCAGCAGTTACGGCCCAGGCACTGGAAACACCATATATTTT	CASSYGPGTGNTIYF
15	.	TRBJ2-5	TRBV5-1	TGCGCCAGCAGCTTGGACAGGTACAAATTGGAGACCCAGTACTTC	CASSLDRYKLETQYF
16	.	TRBJ2-3	TRBV9	TGTGCCAGCAGCCCTACTGGCGGGGCCCCCACAGATACGCAGTATTTT	CASSPTGGAPTDTQYF
15	.	TRBJ1-6	TRBV28	TGTGCCAGCGGCCAGGTCAAATCGGGGAATTCACCCCTCCACTTT	CASGQVKSGNSPLHF
15	.	TRBJ2-1	TRBV5-1	TGCGCCAGCAGCTTCGGCGGACTCTCCTACAATGAGCAGTTCTTC	CASSFGGLSYNEQFF
17	.	TRBJ2-1	TRBV15	TGTGCCACCAGCAGAGATACGCTGGACGGACTATACAATGAGCAGTTCTTC	CATSRDTLDGLYNEQFF
14	TRBD1	TRBJ2-4	TRBV13	TGTGCCAGCAGCTCACAGGGGATGTTAAACATTCAGTACTTC	CASSSQGMLNIQYF
14	.	TRBJ1-1	TRBV19	TGTGCCAGTAGTACCCGTAACAGTGACACTGAAGCTTTCTTT	CASSTRNSDTEAFF
13	.	TRBJ2-1	TRBV7-2	TGTGCCAGCAGCTTAGCCTCCGACAATGAGCAGTTCTTC	CASSLASDNEQFF
19	TRBD2	TRBJ2-3	TRBV9	TGTGCCAGCAGCGTAGGAGGGACTAGCGGGAGTGGGTTAACAGATACGCAGTATTTT	CASSVGGTSGSGLTDTQYF
13	.	TRBJ1-4	TRBV18	TGTGCCAGCTCACCAGCGACTAATGAAAAACTGTTTTTT	CASSPATNEKLFF
14	.	TRBJ2-7	TRBV4-2	TGTGCCAGCAGCCAAGGGCAGGGAACCTACGAGCAGTACTTC	CASSQGQGTYEQYF
16	TRBD2	TRBJ2-1	TRBV27	TGTGCCAGCAGTTCCTCCAGCGGGAGTGGGGCCAATGAGCAGTTCTTC	CASSSSSGSGANEQFF
12	.	TRBJ2-7	TRBV7-9	TGTGCCAGCAGCTTAAGGGGATACGAGCAGTACTTC	CASSLRGYEQYF
15	.	TRBJ2-2	TRBV7-2	TGTGCCAGCAGCTCACTTACTAGGCTCACCGGGGAGCTGTTTTTT	CASSSLTRLTGELFF
16	TRBD2	TRBJ2-7	TRBV19	TGTGCCAGTAGTAAAACCGGGACTAGCGGCTCCTACGAGCAGTACTTC	CASSKTGTSGSYEQYF
14	.	TRBJ1-2	TRBV19	TGTGCCAGTAGTGTCAACCAGGGAAACTATGGCTACACCTTC	CASSVNQGNYGYTF
13	TRBD1	TRBJ1-2	TRBV27	TGTGCCAGCGGTGGACAGGGGGCGCATGGCTACACCTTC	CASGGQGAHGYTF
15	TRBD1	TRBJ2-1	TRBV19	TGTGCCAGTAGTATAACAGGGGAGCCCTACAATGAGCAGTTCTTC	CASSITGEPYNEQFF
14	.	TRBJ2-2	TRBV29-1	TGCAGCGTTGGACACTTCTCGAACACCGGGGAGCTGTTTTTT	CSVGHFSNTGELFF
14	TRBD2	TRBJ2-3	TRBV27	TGTGCCAGCAGTTTAGCGGGAGGGCCAGATACGCAGTATTTT	CASSLAGGPDTQYF
12	.	TRBJ2-7	TRBV30	TGTGCCTGGAGCACAGGGTCCGACGAGCAGTACTTC	CAWSTGSDEQYF
14	.	TRBJ2-7	TRBV7-9	TGTGCCAGCAGCTTAGGCAGGGGAAGCGACGAGCAGTACTTC	CASSLGRGSDEQYF